The rows below give T cell receptor beta chains drawn from one sample of a study of early T cells in non-severe SARS-CoV-2 infection. A single record per CDR3 protein comes from TCRdb applying MiXCR to the 5' RACE reads. The table shows tens of thousands of distinct CDR3 sequences, with about 12% occurring only once. The sequencing sample was made of whole blood. Receptor source: an adult who was a healthcare worker with PCR-confirmed SARS-CoV-2 infection or an uninfected control (not recorded which). Both conserved end residues are part of each CDR3. A D gene is named only where the DNA matches it firmly. The listing skips clone size in some rows; elsewhere it reads once, few, many or a size class.

TRBD2 | - | TRBJ2-1 | TRBV10-3 | CAISDLAGGPGYNEQFF | TGTGCCATCAGTGATCTAGCGGGAGGGCCGGGGTACAATGAGCAGTTCTTC
- | - | TRBJ1-1 | TRBV29-1 | CSVLLLQNTEAFF | TGCAGCGTCCTCCTCTTACAAAACACTGAAGCTTTCTTT
- | - | TRBJ2-4 | TRBV7-2 | CASSLGVSPPNIQYF | TGTGCCAGCAGCTTAGGGGTTTCACCGCCAAACATTCAGTACTTC
TRBD1 | many | TRBJ1-5 | TRBV20-1 | CSAPRQGGQPQHF | TGCAGTGCTCCAAGGCAGGGGGGTCAGCCCCAGCATTTT
- | once | TRBJ1-5 | TRBV27 | CASSLEGEANQPRHF | TGTGCCAGCAGTTTAGAGGGGGAGGCCAATCAGCCCCGGCATTTT
- | many | TRBJ2-7 | TRBV9 | CASSPPGPHYEQYF | TGTGCCAGCAGCCCCCCAGGCCCACACTACGAGCAGTACTTC
- | few | TRBJ1-1 | TRBV5-6 | CASSLNSFMNTEAFF | TGTGCCAGCAGCTTGAACAGTTTTATGAACACTGAAGCTTTCTTT
- | few | TRBJ2-4 | TRBV5-4 | CASSSEPQGPKNIQYF | TGTGCCAGCAGCTCCGAACCACAGGGCCCCAAAAACATTCAGTACTTC
TRBD2 | - | TRBJ2-3 | TRBV12-3/TRBV12-4 | CASMREGRDTQYF | TGTGCCAGCATGCGGGAGGGCCGAGATACGCAGTATTTT
- | - | TRBJ2-7 | TRBV7-9 | CASSLGQGYSDEQYF | TGTGCCAGCAGCTTAGGCCAGGGGTACTCGGACGAGCAGTACTTC
- | - | TRBJ2-2 | TRBV18 | CASSQGNTGELFF | TGTGCCAGCTCCCAAGGGAACACCGGGGAGCTGTTTTTT
- | many | TRBJ2-3 | TRBV28 | CASTFGGPGFADTQYF | TGTGCCAGCACCTTCGGGGGGCCGGGTTTCGCAGATACGCAGTATTTT
TRBD1 | - | TRBJ1-6 | TRBV20-1 | CSAKGTGGQNSPLHF | TGCAGTGCTAAGGGAACAGGGGGGCAGAATTCACCCCTCCACTTT
TRBD2 | - | TRBJ2-2 | TRBV4-3 | CASSQERAGGPRTGELFF | TGCGCCAGCAGCCAAGAGAGGGCGGGAGGGCCACGAACCGGGGAGCTGTTTTTT
- | - | TRBJ1-4 | TRBV7-9 | CASSLGRLEKLFF | TGTGCCAGCAGCTTAGGAAGGTTGGAAAAACTGTTTTTT
TRBD2 | many | TRBJ2-1 | TRBV11-2 | CASSLVASGRGNEQFF | TGTGCCAGCAGCTTAGTTGCCAGCGGGAGGGGAAATGAGCAGTTCTTC
- | many | TRBJ1-2 | TRBV20-1 | CSARDHPGYTF | TGCAGTGCTAGAGATCACCCCGGCTACACCTTC
TRBD2 | many | TRBJ2-1 | TRBV29-1 | CSVVGLAGRNEQFF | TGCAGCGTTGTCGGTCTAGCGGGACGGAATGAGCAGTTCTTC
- | many | TRBJ2-5 | TRBV7-2 | CASSLFGTDQETQYF | TGTGCCAGCAGCTTATTTGGTACAGATCAAGAGACCCAGTACTTC
- | - | TRBJ1-2 | TRBV10-3 | CAISDGRPPGYTF | TGTGCCATCAGTGACGGGCGTCCCCCTGGCTACACCTTC
TRBD1 | few | TRBJ2-3 | TRBV19 | CASSMVSGTGHTDTQYF | TGTGCCAGTAGTATGGTATCTGGGACAGGGCACACAGATACGCAGTATTTT
- | once | TRBJ2-2 | TRBV5-1 | CASSYGPANTGELFF | TGCGCCAGCAGCTACGGTCCGGCGAACACCGGGGAGCTGTTTTTT
- | few | TRBJ2-2 | TRBV9 | CASSQTGELFF | TGTGCCAGCAGTCAAACCGGGGAGCTGTTTTTT
- | many | TRBJ2-1 | TRBV20-1 | CSARSPGAGTPLRHEQFF | TGCAGTGCTAGGTCCCCTGGGGCCGGGACTCCCCTGCGCCATGAGCAGTTCTTC
- | many | TRBJ2-1 | TRBV10-1 | CASSGPRGEQFF | TGCGCCAGCAGTGGTCCAAGGGGTGAGCAGTTCTTC
- | - | TRBJ2-1 | TRBV11-3 | CASSARLVGEQFF | TGTGCCAGCAGCGCCAGACTAGTCGGTGAGCAGTTCTTC
- | many | TRBJ2-3 | TRBV7-9 | CASSLAAGRGADTQYF | TGTGCCAGCAGCTTAGCGGCCGGGAGAGGCGCAGATACGCAGTATTTT
TRBD1 | many | TRBJ2-7 | TRBV28 | CASSSPRQGNSYEQYF | TGTGCCAGCAGTTCACCCCGACAGGGGAATTCTTACGAGCAGTACTTC
TRBD2 | many | TRBJ2-1 | TRBV2 | CASSERAGVQYNEQFF | TGTGCCAGCAGTGAACGGGCGGGAGTGCAATACAATGAGCAGTTCTTC
- | few | TRBJ2-7 | TRBV7-8 | CASFQGYEQYF | TGTGCCAGCTTCCAGGGATACGAGCAGTACTTC
- | few | TRBJ1-3 | TRBV12-3/TRBV12-4 | CASSLGTGSNTIYF | TGTGCCAGCAGTTTAGGAACAGGGAGTAACACCATATATTTT
- | few | TRBJ2-3 | TRBV5-1 | CASSLWSDNTDTQYF | TGCGCCAGCAGCTTGTGGTCCGACAACACAGATACGCAGTATTTT
- | few | TRBJ1-2 | TRBV29-1 | CSVAGTSNYGYTF | TGCAGCGTCGCCGGGACCTCTAACTATGGCTACACCTTC
TRBD1 | few | TRBJ1-1 | TRBV11-2 | CASSLNFRDRGDVNTEAFF | TGTGCCAGCAGCTTAAATTTCCGGGACAGGGGCGACGTGAACACTGAAGCTTTCTTT
TRBD2 | - | TRBJ2-5 | TRBV27 | CASSSISGLAGALVETQYF | TGTGCCAGCAGTTCCATTTCCGGACTAGCGGGAGCGTTGGTAGAGACCCAGTACTTC
- | - | TRBJ2-4 | TRBV28 | CASSSPIEQGAKNIQYF | TGTGCCAGCAGTTCCCCCATCGAACAGGGAGCCAAAAACATTCAGTACTTC
TRBD1 | once | TRBJ1-1 | TRBV7-9 | CASSFPDRVIGTEAFF | TGTGCCAGCAGCTTTCCGGACAGGGTAATTGGCACTGAAGCTTTCTTT
- | - | TRBJ1-4 | TRBV5-4 | CASSLGVADEKLFF | TGTGCCAGCAGCTTGGGGGTTGCGGATGAAAAACTGTTTTTT
- | few | TRBJ2-3 | TRBV14 | CASSPLSHLNSDTQYF | TGTGCCAGCAGCCCCTTATCCCACCTTAACTCAGATACGCAGTATTTT
- | - | TRBJ2-1 | TRBV19 | CASNPGPGMKEQFF | TGTGCCAGTAATCCGGGACCCGGCATGAAAGAGCAGTTCTTC
TRBD2 | - | TRBJ2-3 | TRBV28 | CASSLPGTSHTQYF | TGTGCCAGCAGCCTTCCCGGGACTAGCCATACGCAGTATTTT
- | many | TRBJ2-2 | TRBV5-5 | CASSLGQLNTGELFF | TGTGCCAGCAGCTTGGGGCAGTTGAACACCGGGGAGCTGTTTTTT
- | many | TRBJ2-6 | TRBV29-1 | CSVQVSGANVLTF | TGCAGCGTTCAGGTCTCTGGGGCCAACGTCCTGACTTTC
- | many | TRBJ2-1 | TRBV29-1 | CSVFENEQFF | TGCAGCGTGTTTGAGAATGAGCAGTTCTTC
TRBD1 | - | TRBJ2-1 | TRBV19 | CAASTGTGNNNEQFF | TGTGCAGCTTCGACCGGGACAGGCAATAACAATGAGCAGTTCTTC
TRBD2 | few | TRBJ2-3 | TRBV6-6 | CASRGAGGPSDTQYF | TGTGCCAGCAGAGGGGCGGGAGGGCCCTCAGATACGCAGTATTTT
- | few | TRBJ1-5 | TRBV2 | CASSERDPGNQPQHF | TGTGCCAGCAGTGAGCGAGATCCGGGCAATCAGCCCCAGCATTTT